A selection of T cell receptor beta chains follows, all from one sample in a study of CD8+CD57+ T cells in acquired aplastic anemia. MiXCR was run by TCRdb on the reads, yielding one entry per CDR3 protein. The profile shows approximately 300,000 distinct CDR3 sequences, around three fifths of them singletons. The sequencing sample was made of sorted CD4+, CD8+, or CD8+CD57+ T cells (not recorded which) from PBMCs. These receptors all come from a human donor with aplastic anemia. Both conserved end residues are part of each CDR3. The D gene is left open where the match is weak. Where a row states a size, it is once, few, many or the class of an expanded clone; other rows omit it.

clone size,V gene,D gene,J gene,CDR3 protein,CDR3 DNA
many,TRBV7-2,NA,TRBJ2-2,CASSVTGTRNTGELFF,TGTGCCAGCAGCGTAACCGGGACCCGGAACACCGGGGAGCTGTTTTTT
few,TRBV20-1,NA,TRBJ2-7,CSARAGNYEQYF,TGCAGTGCTAGAGCAGGGAACTACGAGCAGTACTTC
NA,TRBV7-9,TRBD2,TRBJ2-1,CASSSVSGGGNEQFF,TGTGCCAGCAGCTCTGTTAGCGGGGGTGGGAATGAGCAGTTCTTC
NA,TRBV10-3,TRBD2,TRBJ2-1,CAISEPVGAGGNEQFF,TGTGCCATCAGTGAGCCGGTGGGCGCCGGGGGGAATGAGCAGTTCTTC
NA,TRBV10-3,NA,TRBJ2-7,CAIGDQPRRASSSYEQYF,TGTGCCATCGGGGATCAGCCGCGGCGGGCGTCGAGCTCCTACGAGCAGTACTTC
NA,TRBV9,NA,TRBJ2-1,CASSVLSYNEQFF,TGTGCCAGCAGCGTACTTTCCTACAATGAGCAGTTCTTC
once,TRBV20-1,NA,TRBJ2-2,CSAKIGELFF,TGCAGTGCCAAAATAGGGGAGCTGTTTTTT
NA,TRBV19,TRBD2,TRBJ2-3,CASSPTSASDTQYF,TGTGCCAGCAGCCCGACTAGCGCCTCAGATACGCAGTATTTT
once,TRBV29-1,TRBD1,TRBJ2-2,CSVTGTGGVGELFF,TGCAGCGTTACCGGGACAGGGGGTGTCGGGGAGCTGTTTTTT
NA,TRBV5-1,TRBD1,TRBJ2-2,CASSLETGVGELFF,TGCGCCAGCAGCTTGGAGACAGGGGTGGGGGAGCTGTTTTTT
NA,TRBV2,TRBD2,TRBJ2-7,CASSDRLASYEQYF,TGTGCCAGCAGTGACCGACTAGCGTCCTACGAGCAGTACTTC
many,TRBV6-6,NA,TRBJ2-1,CASSAKDEQFF,TGTGCCAGCAGCGCCAAGGATGAGCAGTTCTTC
many,TRBV5-8,NA,TRBJ2-2,CASSFLLSTGELFF,TGTGCCAGCAGCTTTTTACTAAGCACCGGGGAGCTGTTTTTT
NA,TRBV12-3/TRBV12-4,NA,TRBJ1-4,CASSPQPNRENEKLFF,TGTGCCAGCAGTCCTCAACCAAACAGGGAGAATGAAAAACTGTTTTTT
once,TRBV9,NA,TRBJ1-2,CASSVGRVSDGYTF,TGTGCCAGCAGCGTAGGTAGGGTTAGTGATGGCTACACCTTC
NA,TRBV7-6,NA,TRBJ1-2,CASSLTGRSGNTF,TGTGCCAGCAGCTTAACGGGGCGGTCAGGAAACACCTTC
NA,TRBV19,NA,TRBJ1-2,CASSPDRRSGYTF,TGTGCCAGTAGTCCGGACAGAAGGAGTGGCTACACCTTC
NA,TRBV9,TRBD1,TRBJ1-1,CASSTRTGGEAFF,TGTGCCAGCAGCACCAGGACAGGGGGTGAAGCTTTCTTT
many,TRBV7-3,TRBD2,TRBJ2-7,CASSLIGTSGRAGEQYF,TGTGCCAGCAGCTTAATAGGGACTAGCGGAAGGGCAGGGGAGCAGTACTTC
once,TRBV10-3,TRBD1,TRBJ1-2,CASHRDRESLQYGYTF,TGTGCCAGCCACCGGGACAGGGAATCCCTACAATATGGCTACACCTTC
NA,TRBV12-3/TRBV12-4,NA,TRBJ1-1,CASSSQGKMNTEAFF,TGTGCCAGCAGTTCGCAGGGGAAGATGAACACTGAAGCTTTCTTT
NA,TRBV2,NA,TRBJ1-6,CASSGGYNSPLHF,TGTGCCAGCAGTGGGGGATATAATTCACCCCTCCACTTT
once,TRBV19,NA,TRBJ1-2,CASGYSNYGYTF,TGTGCCTCCGGATACTCTAACTATGGCTACACCTTC
many,TRBV20-1,TRBD2,TRBJ2-7,CSASPGTSGSYF,TGCAGTGCTAGTCCCGGGACTAGCGGGTCATACTTC
NA,TRBV2,TRBD1,TRBJ2-7,CASSTSSTGTAEQYF,TGTGCCAGCAGTACATCCTCGACCGGGACAGCAGAGCAGTACTTC
NA,TRBV2,NA,TRBJ2-5,CASSENRAGGQETQYF,TGTGCCAGCAGTGAAAATAGGGCCGGAGGGCAAGAGACCCAGTACTTC
many,TRBV7-2,NA,TRBJ1-5,CASSLKSSNQPQHF,TGTGCCAGCAGCTTAAAGAGTAGCAATCAGCCCCAGCATTTT
many,TRBV20-1,TRBD1,TRBJ1-1,CSMSTGGGLNTEAFF,TGCAGTATGAGCACAGGGGGCGGCCTGAACACTGAAGCTTTCTTT
NA,TRBV24-1,NA,TRBJ2-1,CATSDGTANPPMNEQFF,TGTGCCACCAGTGATGGGACCGCCAACCCGCCGATGAATGAGCAGTTCTTC
many,TRBV5-1,TRBD1,TRBJ1-1,CASSSGTAGGDTEAFF,TGCGCCAGCAGCTCAGGGACAGCTGGGGGGGACACTGAAGCTTTCTTT
NA,TRBV20-1,TRBD2,TRBJ2-1,CSAKGISGGSSYKEQFF,TGCAGTGCCAAAGGAATTAGCGGGGGGAGCTCCTACAAGGAGCAGTTCTTC
NA,TRBV15,TRBD2,TRBJ2-1,CATSSGLAAYNEQFF,TGTGCCACCAGCAGCGGACTAGCAGCCTACAATGAGCAGTTCTTC
NA,TRBV15,NA,TRBJ2-7,CATSRDPPGRATYEQYF,TGTGCCACCAGCAGAGATCCCCCGGGACGGGCGACCTACGAGCAGTACTTC
NA,TRBV3-1,NA,TRBJ2-3,CASSPSVGGPPEDTQYF,TGTGCCAGCAGCCCCAGTGTGGGCGGACCTCCCGAGGATACGCAGTATTTT
NA,TRBV2,NA,TRBJ2-3,CASMGRRSDTQYF,TGTGCCAGCATGGGCCGAAGGTCAGATACGCAGTATTTT
NA,TRBV19,NA,TRBJ1-3,CASSSLALSGNTIYF,TGTGCCAGTAGCTCACTCGCTTTATCTGGAAACACCATATATTTT
NA,TRBV20-1,NA,TRBJ2-5,CSARNGSKETQYF,TGCAGTGCTAGGAACGGGAGTAAAGAGACCCAGTACTTC
many,TRBV15,NA,TRBJ2-7,CATSRDRAGSSYEQYF,TGTGCCACCAGCAGAGATCGGGCAGGTTCATCCTACGAGCAGTACTTC
many,TRBV11-3,TRBD1,TRBJ2-3,CASSSTGTVTDTQYF,TGTGCCAGCAGCTCCACCGGGACAGTCACAGATACGCAGTATTTT
NA,TRBV7-3,NA,TRBJ2-5,CASRRDLQETQYF,TGTGCCAGCAGAAGAGACCTCCAAGAGACCCAGTACTTC
NA,TRBV20-1,NA,TRBJ2-7,CSAREGAVFNEQYF,TGCAGTGCTAGAGAGGGGGCCGTATTCAACGAGCAGTACTTC
NA,TRBV19,TRBD1,TRBJ2-7,CASSIPSGGSYEQYF,TGTGCCAGTAGTATCCCCTCAGGGGGCTCCTACGAGCAGTACTTC
NA,TRBV10-3,TRBD1,TRBJ1-1,CAIRDRGDTEAFF,TGTGCCATCAGGGACAGGGGTGACACTGAAGCTTTCTTT
few,TRBV20-1,NA,TRBJ1-1,CSARGSGHTEAFF,TGCAGTGCTAGAGGGTCAGGGCACACTGAAGCTTTCTTT
NA,TRBV6-5,NA,TRBJ1-1,CASSYGPYAFF,TGTGCCAGCAGTTATGGGCCATACGCTTTCTTT
few,TRBV10-3,NA,TRBJ2-5,CAISEEEGETQYF,TGTGCCATCAGTGAGGAGGAGGGAGAGACCCAGTACTTC
NA,TRBV20-1,NA,TRBJ1-6,CSARASGRVDNSPLHF,TGCAGTGCTAGAGCCAGTGGCAGGGTGGATAATTCACCCCTCCACTTT
NA,TRBV6-1,NA,TRBJ2-2,CASSESATTMNTGELFF,TGTGCCAGCAGTGAATCCGCCACCACGATGAACACCGGGGAGCTGTTTTTT
many,TRBV9,TRBD1,TRBJ2-1,CASSVRTGGYFDEQFF,TGTGCCAGCAGCGTTCGAACAGGGGGCTATTTCGATGAGCAGTTCTTC
NA,TRBV7-2,NA,TRBJ1-2,CASSLGTAGYGYTF,TGTGCCAGCAGCCTCGGGACGGCTGGCTATGGCTACACCTTC